The 21 T cell receptor beta chains presented below share a single source sample, sequenced in a study of untreated major depressive disorder. Method: immunoSEQ multiplex PCR; TCRdb's copy keeps in-frame clones and lacks some. The table includes over 20,000 clones, approximately 92% detected once. The sample consisted of CD4+ T cells from PBMCs. The receptor set was obtained from a man aged 25-40 years in good health.

The J gene is TRBJ2-5, the V gene TRBV9; no clear D gene. V lost 2 bases, J lost 4 bases, and 12 bases lay in between. The length of the CDR3 is 14 residues. The V gene's germline CDR1 is SGDLS and CDR2 YYNGEE. The CDR3, as DNA: TGTGCCAGCAGCGTCGACGGGTCCCCAGAGACCCAGTACTTC. This translates into CASSVDGSPETQYF. The full variable domain, in which reference TRBV9 and TRBJ2-5 provide the parts outside the CDR3, is DSGVTQTPKHLITATGQRVTLRCSPRSGDLSVYWYQQSLDQGLQFLIQYYNGEERAKGNILERFSAQQFPDLHSELNLSSLELGDSALYFCASSVDGSPETQYFGPGTRLLVL.

The V call is TRBV30, the J call TRBJ2-3; D is possibly TRBD1 (5 bases). The germline V gene has CDR1 GTSNPN and CDR2 SVGIG (reference sequence). V was shortened by 3 bases and J by 8 bases, with 18 bases between the two germline ends. The CDR3 totals 14 residues. The CDR3 DNA reads as TGTGCCTGGAGCCCTAACATGGGGCTTGGTACGCAGTATTTT. This sequence encodes CAWSPNMGLGTQYF.

The V call is TRBV30, the J call TRBJ1-2; tentative D call: TRBD1 (5 bases). V gave up 1 base and J gave up 7 bases, with 7 bases separating them. This CDR3 has 11 amino acids. The V gene's germline CDR1 is GTSNPN and CDR2 SVGIG (reference sequence). The CDR3 is CAWSAGFGYTF. In DNA, the CDR3 is TGTGCCTGGAGTGCAGGGTTTGGCTACACCTTC.

V and J are TRBV5-1 and TRBJ2-5; 12 bases map to TRBD2. Germline assignment: CDR1 SGHRS and CDR2 YFSETQ. Unmatched junction bases numbered 6, after V lost 4 bases and J lost 5 bases. CDR3 length equals 15 residues. CDR3 amino acids: CASSLYLAGGETQYF. DNA for the CDR3: TGCGCCAGCAGCCTTTATCTAGCGGGAGGGGAGACCCAGTACTTC.

The chain couples TRBV2 to TRBJ2-5, with 11 bases lining up with TRBD2. Germline values: CDR1 SNHLY, CDR2 FYNNEI. The V and J ends lost 6 bases and 1 base, in that order; junction bases with no gene match: 10. The CDR3 consists of 17 residues. In DNA form, the CDR3 reads TGTGCCAGCAGGCGGCTAGCGGGAGGCCTACCCCAAGAGACCCAGTACTTC. Translated: CASRRLAGGLPQETQYF.

The chain has TRBV6-1 and TRBJ1-2; D not certain. The CDR3 is made up of 14 amino acids. CDR1 is MNHNS, CDR2 SASEGT, per germline. Trimming stripped 4 bases from V and 2 bases from J, with 11 bases between. CDR3 region: CASSVGGPNYGYTF. The DNA for the CDR3 is TGTGCCAGCAGTGTCGGAGGGCCCAACTATGGCTACACCTTC.

The chain recombines TRBV4-3 with TRBJ2-1; perhaps D is TRBD1 or TRBD2 (6 bases each). The germline V gene encodes CDR1 LGHNA and CDR2 YSLEER. The CDR3 consists of 15 residues. V was trimmed by 0 bases and J by 7 bases, leaving 13 bases between them. The CDR3 coding sequence is TGCGCCAGCAGCCAAGAGGAGGGGGGAGGTAATGAGCAGTTCTTC. It translates to CASSQEEGGGNEQFF.

This clone was observed a single time. The chain employs TRBV19 and TRBJ1-2; tentatively, D is TRBD1 (6 bases). The ends were cut back, 6 bases at V and 6 bases at J, with 14 bases in the middle. The CDR3 has 13 residues. Germline-derived CDR1 and CDR2 are LNHDA and SQIVND (reference sequence). The CDR3 nucleotides are TGTGCCAGTAGATTGGCCCAGGGGAATGGCTACACCTTC. Translated, it gives CASRLAQGNGYTF. Together with reference TRBV19 and TRBJ1-2, the CDR3 gives the full variable domain: DGGITQSPKYLFRKEGQNVTLSCEQNLNHDAMYWYRQDPGQGLRLIYYSQIVNDFQKGDIAEGYSVSREKKESFPLTVTSAQKNPTAFYLCASRLAQGNGYTFGSGTRLTVV.

V usage is TRBV29-1 and J usage is TRBJ2-5, with 8 nucleotides matching TRBD1. The germline V gene has CDR1 SQVTM and CDR2 ANQGSEA. This CDR3 contains 13 residues. J lost 5 bases, V lost 4 bases, and 6 bases had no gene match. The CDR3 sequence is CSVGTGLEETQYF. The DNA for the CDR3 is TGCAGCGTTGGGACAGGGTTGGAGGAGACCCAGTACTTC. Based on the CDR3 plus reference TRBV29-1 and TRBJ2-5, the full variable domain is SAVISQKPSRDICQRGTSLTIQCQVDSQVTMMFWYRQQPGQSLTLIATANQGSEATYESGFVIDKFPISRPNLTFSTLTVSNMSPEDSSIYLCSVGTGLEETQYFGPGTRLLVL.

The chain uses TRBV29-1 and TRBJ2-3; D perhaps matches TRBD1 (5 bases). The germline V gene has CDR1 SQVTM and CDR2 ANQGSEA. The V gene lost 4 bases and the J gene lost 3 bases, with 14 bases spanning the gap. This CDR3 has 14 residues. The CDR3 spells CSVAQGILTDTQYF. The CDR3 bases are TGCAGCGTTGCCCAGGGTATCTTGACAGATACGCAGTATTTT.

V gene TRBV18 combines with J gene TRBJ2-1; a possible D gene is TRBD2 (6 bases). The CDR3 consists of 14 residues. V was shortened by 1 base and J by 8 bases, with 12 bases between the two germline ends. Per the germline V gene, CDR1 is KGHSH and CDR2 is LQKENI. The CDR3, as DNA: TGTGCCAGCTCACCACGGTGGAGGGACCATGAGCAGTTCTTC. Translating it yields CASSPRWRDHEQFF.

The chain carries TRBV6-6 and TRBJ2-7; D possibly corresponds to TRBD1 (6 bases). Germline CDR1 is MNHNY and CDR2 is SVGAGI (reference sequence). The V end was cut by 2 bases, the J end by 3 bases, with 17 bases between. The CDR3 is 16 residues long. In DNA form, the CDR3 reads TGTGCCAGCAGTTACGCCTACCCTCAAGGGGGCTACGAGCAGTACTTC. Translated, it gives CASSYAYPQGGYEQYF.

A few counts support this clone. The chain employs TRBV2 and TRBJ2-7; 10 bases align to TRBD1. This CDR3 has 16 amino acids. Germline CDR1 SNHLY, CDR2 FYNNEI. After removal of 7 bases from V and 7 bases from J, the junction contained 16 bases not matched to a gene. CDR3 coding DNA: TGTGCCAGCACCCTCCCGGGCGGGACAGGGGAGGGGGAGCAGTACTTC. Its translation is CASTLPGGTGEGEQYF.

J is TRBJ2-5 and V is TRBV30, with 8 bases aligning to TRBD2. CDR1 is GTSNPN, CDR2 SVGIG, per germline (reference sequence). Trimming removed 4 bases from V and 3 bases from J; junction bases left unmatched: 4. This CDR3 contains 13 residues. The CDR3 DNA reads TGTGCCTGGACGGGACTAGACAAAGAGACCCAGTACTTC. Its protein product is CAWTGLDKETQYF. The whole variable domain, remainder taken from reference TRBV30 and TRBJ2-5, is SQTIHQWPATLVQPVGSPLSLECTVEGTSNPNLYWYRQAAGRGLQLLFYSVGIGQISSEVPQNLSASRPQDRQFILSSKKLLLSDSGFYLCAWTGLDKETQYFGPGTRLLVL.

The chain recombines TRBV4-1 with TRBJ2-1; no definite D call. Germline CDR1 and CDR2: MGHRA and YSYEKL. The CDR3 contains 13 residues. Trimming removed 2 bases at V and 9 bases at J, with 11 bases between. In DNA, the CDR3 is TGCGCCAGCAGCCAAAATTGGCCGGGTGAGCAGTTCTTC. Translating it yields CASSQNWPGEQFF.

This chain links TRBV9 with TRBJ2-5; 9 nucleotides match TRBD1. With V trimmed by 0 bases and J by 5 bases, 5 bases remained unmatched. This CDR3 spans 15 amino acids. Germline V gene lookup returns CDR1 SGDLS and CDR2 YYNGEE. CDR3 sequence (DNA): TGTGCCAGCAGCGTAGATACAGGGGGCGGGGAGACCCAGTACTTC. Its protein product is CASSVDTGGGETQYF.

The chain uses TRBV27 and TRBJ2-5, with TRBD2 matching over 11 bases. Germline lookup yields CDR1 MNHEY and CDR2 SMNVEV (reference sequence). V gave up 5 bases and J gave up 5 bases; unmatched junction bases: 13. The CDR3 spans 17 residues. The CDR3: CASSLKVTSGRMETQYF. In DNA, the CDR3 is TGTGCCAGCAGTCTCAAAGTTACTAGCGGGAGAATGGAGACCCAGTACTTC.

The genes are TRBV7-3 and TRBJ2-2; D is undetermined. The ends were cut back, 1 base at V and 0 bases at J, with 9 bases in the middle. Germline lookup yields CDR1 SGHTA and CDR2 FQGTGA. This CDR3 has 16 amino acids. This chain's CDR3 is CASSLMVVTNTGELFF. The CDR3 coding sequence is TGTGCCAGCAGCTTAATGGTAGTGACGAACACCGGGGAGCTGTTTTTT.

This chain connects TRBV6-4 to TRBJ2-7; D remains unclear. CDR1 MRHNA and CDR2 SNTAGT come from the germline V gene. V lost 8 bases to trimming and J lost 3 bases, with 8 bases between them. The CDR3 contains 11 residues. In nucleotides, the CDR3 is TGTGCCAGCGGAAACTTCTACGAGCAGTACTTC. Translating it yields CASGNFYEQYF.

CDR3 coding DNA: TGTGCCACCAGCAGAGGAAGCAGGGTCGAGCAGTTCTTC. As protein: CATSRGSRVEQFF. The genes are TRBV15 and TRBJ2-1; D possibly corresponds to TRBD1 (5 bases). CDR1 LNHNV and CDR2 YYDKDF come from the germline V gene (reference sequence). V lost 1 base and J lost 10, with 11 bases in between. CDR3 length equals 13 residues.

In DNA form, the CDR3 reads TGTGCCAGCAGCCAAGGACAGGTATCCCACTATGAGCAGTTCTTC. This gives the protein CASSQGQVSHYEQFF. This chain joins TRBV7-2 and TRBJ2-1, with 7 nucleotides matching TRBD1. Germline V lookup: CDR1 SGHTA, CDR2 FQGNSA. The CDR3 loop spans 15 amino acids. The V and J ends lost 5 bases and 8 bases, in that order; junction bases with no gene match: 12. Filled out from reference TRBV7-2 and TRBJ2-1, the complete variable domain reads GAGVSQSPSNKVTEKGKDVELRCDPISGHTALYWYRQSLGQGLEFLIYFQGNSAPDKSGLPSDRFSAERTGGSVSTLTIQRTQQEDSAVYLCASSQGQVSHYEQFFGPGTRLTVL.